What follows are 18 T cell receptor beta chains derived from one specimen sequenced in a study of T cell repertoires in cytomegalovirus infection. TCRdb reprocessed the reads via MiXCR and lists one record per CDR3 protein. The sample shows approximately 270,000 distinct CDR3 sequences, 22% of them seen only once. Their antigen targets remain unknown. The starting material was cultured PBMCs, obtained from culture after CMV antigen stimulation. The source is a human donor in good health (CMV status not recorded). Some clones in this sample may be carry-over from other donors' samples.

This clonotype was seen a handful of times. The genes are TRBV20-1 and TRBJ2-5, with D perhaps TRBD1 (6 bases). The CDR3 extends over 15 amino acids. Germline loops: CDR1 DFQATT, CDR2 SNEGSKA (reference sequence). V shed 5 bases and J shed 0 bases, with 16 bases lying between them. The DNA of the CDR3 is TGCAGTGCTGCCCCCCTTGGACAGTACCAAGAGACCCAGTACTTC. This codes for CSAAPLGQYQETQYF.

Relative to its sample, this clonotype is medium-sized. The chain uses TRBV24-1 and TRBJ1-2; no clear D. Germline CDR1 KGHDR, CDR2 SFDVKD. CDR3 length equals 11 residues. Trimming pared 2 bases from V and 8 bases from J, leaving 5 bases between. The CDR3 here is CATSDYGGYTF. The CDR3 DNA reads TGTGCCACCAGTGATTACGGGGGCTACACCTTC.

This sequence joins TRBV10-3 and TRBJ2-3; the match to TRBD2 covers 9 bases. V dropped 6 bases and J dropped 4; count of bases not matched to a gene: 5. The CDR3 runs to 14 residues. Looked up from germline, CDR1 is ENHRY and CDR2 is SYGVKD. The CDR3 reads CAISFSGSADTQYF. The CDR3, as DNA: TGTGCCATCAGCTTTAGCGGGAGCGCAGATACGCAGTATTTT.

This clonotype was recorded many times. CDR3 loop: CAASVAGPRGEQFF. In DNA form, the CDR3 reads TGTGCCGCAAGTGTAGCGGGACCTAGGGGTGAGCAGTTCTTC. V usage is TRBV6-1 and J usage is TRBJ2-1; 8 bases map to TRBD2. V gave up 11 bases and J gave up 9 bases; unmatched junction bases: 15. The CDR3 extends over 14 amino acids. Germline CDR1 is MNHNS and CDR2 is SASEGT.

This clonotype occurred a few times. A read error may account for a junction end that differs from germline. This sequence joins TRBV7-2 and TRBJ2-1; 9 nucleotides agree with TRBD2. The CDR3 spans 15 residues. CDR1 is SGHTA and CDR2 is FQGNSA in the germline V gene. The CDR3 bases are TGTGCCAGCAGTTTAGGAGCGGGGGGATACAATGAGCAGTTCTTC. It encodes CASSLGAGGYNEQFF.

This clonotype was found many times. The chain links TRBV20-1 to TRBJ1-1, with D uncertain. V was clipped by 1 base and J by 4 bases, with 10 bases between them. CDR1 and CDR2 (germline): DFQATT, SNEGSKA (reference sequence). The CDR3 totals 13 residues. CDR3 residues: CSARGPRPTEAFF. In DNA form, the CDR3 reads TGCAGTGCTAGAGGGCCGCGGCCCACTGAAGCTTTCTTT.

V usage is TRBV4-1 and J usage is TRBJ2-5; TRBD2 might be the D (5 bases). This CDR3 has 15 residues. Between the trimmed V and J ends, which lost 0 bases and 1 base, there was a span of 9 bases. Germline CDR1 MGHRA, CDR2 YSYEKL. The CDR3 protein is CASSQEGVIQETQYF. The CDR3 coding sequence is TGCGCCAGCAGCCAAGAGGGAGTCATCCAAGAGACCCAGTACTTC.

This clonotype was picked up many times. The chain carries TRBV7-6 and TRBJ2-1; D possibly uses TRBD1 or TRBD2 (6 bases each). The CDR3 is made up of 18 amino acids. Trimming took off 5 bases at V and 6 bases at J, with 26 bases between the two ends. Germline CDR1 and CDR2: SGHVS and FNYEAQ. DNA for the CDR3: TGTGCCAGCAGCCCCAAGAGGACGCGGGACATAGCGTTCAATGAGCAGTTCTTC. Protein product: CASSPKRTRDIAFNEQFF. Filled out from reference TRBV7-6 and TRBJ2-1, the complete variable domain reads GAGVSQSPRYKVTKRGQDVALRCDPISGHVSLYWYRQALGQGPEFLTYFNYEAQQDKSGLPNDRFSAERPEGSISTLTIQRTEQRDSAMYRCASSPKRTRDIAFNEQFFGPGTRLTVL.

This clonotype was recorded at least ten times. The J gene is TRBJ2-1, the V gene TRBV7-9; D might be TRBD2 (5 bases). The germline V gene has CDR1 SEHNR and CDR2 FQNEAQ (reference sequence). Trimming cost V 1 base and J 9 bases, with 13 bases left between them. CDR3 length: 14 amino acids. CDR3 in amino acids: CASSLVRGRGEQFF. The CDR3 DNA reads TGTGCCAGCAGCTTAGTCCGAGGGAGAGGTGAGCAGTTCTTC.

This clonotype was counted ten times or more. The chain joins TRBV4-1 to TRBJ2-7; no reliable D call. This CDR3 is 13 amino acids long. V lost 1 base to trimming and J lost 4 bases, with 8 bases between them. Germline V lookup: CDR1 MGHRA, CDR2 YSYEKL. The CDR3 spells CASSQGGGYEQYF. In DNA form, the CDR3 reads TGCGCCAGCAGCCAAGGTGGCGGATACGAGCAGTACTTC.

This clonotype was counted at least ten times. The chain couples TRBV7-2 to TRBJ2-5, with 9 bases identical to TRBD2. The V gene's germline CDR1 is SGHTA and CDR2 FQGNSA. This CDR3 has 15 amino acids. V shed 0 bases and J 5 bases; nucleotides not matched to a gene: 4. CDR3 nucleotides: TGTGCCAGCAGCTTAGCTAGCGGGAGATCGGAGACCCAGTACTTC. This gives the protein CASSLASGRSETQYF.

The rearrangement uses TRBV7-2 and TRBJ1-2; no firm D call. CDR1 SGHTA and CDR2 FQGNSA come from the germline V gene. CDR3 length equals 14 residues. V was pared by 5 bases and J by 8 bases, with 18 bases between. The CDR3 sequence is CASSTRVPSAGYTF. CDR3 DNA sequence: TGTGCCAGCAGCACCAGAGTGCCATCGGCGGGCTACACCTTC. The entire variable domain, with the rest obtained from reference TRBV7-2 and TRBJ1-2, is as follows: GAGVSQSPSNKVTEKGKDVELRCDPISGHTALYWYRQSLGQGLEFLIYFQGNSAPDKSGLPSDRFSAERTGGSVSTLTIQRTQQEDSAVYLCASSTRVPSAGYTFGSGTRLTVV.

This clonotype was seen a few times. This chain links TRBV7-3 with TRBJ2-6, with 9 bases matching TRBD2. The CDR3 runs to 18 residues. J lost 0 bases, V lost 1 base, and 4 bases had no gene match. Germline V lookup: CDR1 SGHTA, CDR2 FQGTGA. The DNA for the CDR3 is TGTGCCAGCAGCTTAAGCCTAGCGGGGCCCTCTGGGGCCAACGTCCTGACTTTC. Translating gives CASSLSLAGPSGANVLTF.

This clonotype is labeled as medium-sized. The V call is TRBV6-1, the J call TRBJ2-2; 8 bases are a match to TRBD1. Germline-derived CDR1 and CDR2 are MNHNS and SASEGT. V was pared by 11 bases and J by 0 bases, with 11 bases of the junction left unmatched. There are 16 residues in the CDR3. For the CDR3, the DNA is TGTGCCGTCCGGGACAGGACCTTTGCGAACACCGGGGAGCTGTTTTTT. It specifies CAVRDRTFANTGELFF.

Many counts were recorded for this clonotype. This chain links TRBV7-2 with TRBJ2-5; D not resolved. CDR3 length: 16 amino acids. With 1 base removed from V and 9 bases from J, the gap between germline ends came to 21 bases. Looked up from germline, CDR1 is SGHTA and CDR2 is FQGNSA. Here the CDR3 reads CASSLDPMGSKGPQYF. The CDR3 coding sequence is TGTGCCAGCAGCTTAGATCCTATGGGCTCCAAGGGTCCCCAGTACTTC.

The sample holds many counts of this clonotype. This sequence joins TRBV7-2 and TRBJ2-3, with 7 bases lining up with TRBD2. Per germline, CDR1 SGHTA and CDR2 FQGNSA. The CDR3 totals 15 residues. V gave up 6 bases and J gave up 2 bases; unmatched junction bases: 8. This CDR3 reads CASRQSGIVTDTQYF. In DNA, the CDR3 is TGTGCCAGCAGGCAAAGCGGGATTGTCACAGATACGCAGTATTTT.

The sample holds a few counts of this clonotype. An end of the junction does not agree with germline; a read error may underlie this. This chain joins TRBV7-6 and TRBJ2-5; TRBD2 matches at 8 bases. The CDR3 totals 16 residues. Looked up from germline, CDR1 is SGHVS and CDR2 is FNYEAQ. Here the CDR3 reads CASSLAAGGVGETQYF. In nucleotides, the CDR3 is TGTGCTAGCAGCTTAGCGGCGGGGGGCGTTGGGGAGACCCAGTACTTC.

The CDR3 DNA reads TGTGCCACCAGTGAAAAGAACTTTCAACTTCCAGACTACAATGAGCAGTTCTTC. Amino acids: CATSEKNFQLPDYNEQFF. The chain couples TRBV24-1 to TRBJ2-1, with D unresolved. The CDR3 is 18 amino acids. From germline, CDR1 is KGHDR and CDR2 SFDVKD. The ends were cut back, 4 bases at V and 3 bases at J, with 21 bases in the middle.